These 13 T cell receptor beta chains were sequenced from one sample in a study of cytomegalovirus exposure and HLA in healthy donors. PCR involved 60 Vbeta and 13 Jbeta primers. TCRdb's table, derived via immunoSEQ multiplex PCR, lists solely in-frame clones and lacks some. Of approximately 75,000 clones listed, more than 65% were seen once; the top ten hold 15% to 20%. The source material was PBMCs. The receptors originated from a man between 65 and 85 years old in good health and CMV-seropositive.

V usage is TRBV18 and J usage is TRBJ2-5, with a weak D call TRBD1 (6 bases). The V and J ends lost 5 bases and 2 bases respectively, with 9 bases between them. The CDR3 totals 13 residues. The germline V gene has CDR1 KGHSH and CDR2 LQKENI. CDR3 in amino acids: CASSDRLQETQYF. The CDR3 region has the DNA TGTGCCAGCTCAGACAGGTTACAAGAGACCCAGTACTTC. The entire variable domain, with the rest obtained from reference TRBV18 and TRBJ2-5, is as follows: NAGVMQNPRHLVRRRGQEARLRCSPMKGHSHVYWYRQLPEEGLKFMVYLQKENIIDESGMPKERFSAEFPKEGPSILRIQQVVRGDSAAYFCASSDRLQETQYFGPGTRLLVL.

The chain uses TRBV5-4 and TRBJ2-7; tentatively, D is TRBD2 (6 bases). This CDR3 has 15 residues. Trimming took off 1 base at V and 0 bases at J, with 11 bases between the two ends. Germline V gene data show CDR1 as SGHNT and CDR2 as YYREEE (reference sequence). This chain's CDR3 is CASSLSAGVSYEQYF. Here the CDR3 DNA reads TGTGCCAGCAGCTTGTCAGCGGGCGTCTCCTACGAGCAGTACTTC.

The chain carries TRBV21-1 and TRBJ2-3; the D call of TRBD2 is as the table states it, not checked on the DNA. TRBV21-1 is an annotated pseudogene. The CDR3 covers 15 residues. CDR3 sequence: CASSKEAIRRDTQYF. The CDR3 bases are TGTGCCAGCAGCAAAGAGGCGATTAGGAGAGATACGCAGTATTTT.

The chain is built from TRBV7-6 and TRBJ2-5; tentative D call: TRBD2 (5 bases). Germline loops: CDR1 SGHVS, CDR2 FNYEAQ. The germline V and J ends were trimmed by 2 bases and 5 bases, with 9 bases remaining between them. CDR3 size: 13 residues. In DNA form, the CDR3 reads TGTGCCAGCAGCTTATATCCGGGGGAGACCCAGTACTTC. Its translation is CASSLYPGETQYF.

This clone showed up just a few times. The rearrangement links TRBV10-1 to TRBJ2-1; 10 bases fit TRBD2. The CDR3 contains 16 residues. Per the germline V gene, CDR1 is WNHNN and CDR2 is SYGVQD (reference sequence). The ends lost 3 bases at V and 5 bases at J; junction bases unmatched: 7. The CDR3 sequence is CASSDQTGLADNEQFF. The DNA of the CDR3 is TGCGCCAGCAGTGACCAAACAGGACTAGCGGACAATGAGCAGTTCTTC.

This clone was detected once. The genes are TRBV6-5 and TRBJ1-3; TRBD1 is a possible D gene (6 bases). Trimming took off 0 bases at V and 2 bases at J, with 11 bases between the two ends. This CDR3 has 16 residues. Germline-derived CDR1 and CDR2 are MNHEY and SVGAGI. DNA for the CDR3: TGTGCCAGCAGTTACTCGAGGGGGTTTGCTGGAAACACCATATATTTT. This translates into CASSYSRGFAGNTIYF.

This clone was observed a few times. V is TRBV27 and J is TRBJ2-1, with D unclear. Germline V CDR1 and CDR2: MNHEY, SMNVEV (reference sequence). The V gene lost 6 bases and the J gene lost 6 bases, with 18 bases spanning the gap. The CDR3 consists of 15 residues. The CDR3 DNA sequence: TGTGCCAGCAGAAAAAGCTATACCGCGAGCAATGAGCAGTTCTTC. This encodes CASRKSYTASNEQFF.

V and J are TRBV28 and TRBJ1-2, with D possibly TRBD1 on 5 matching bases. In germline, CDR1 is MDHEN, CDR2 SYDVKM. The CDR3 totals 14 residues. The V and J ends lost 5 bases and 3 bases respectively, with 13 bases between them. The CDR3 DNA reads as TGTGCCAGCAGTCCCGGGGGGTTTGACTATGGCTACACCTTC. Protein: CASSPGGFDYGYTF.

The rearrangement joins TRBV11-2 to TRBJ2-5; 10 bases line up with TRBD2. The J segment lost 4 bases and the V segment lost 5 bases, leaving 19 bases of the junction unmatched. The CDR3 length is 19 residues. The germline V gene encodes CDR1 SGHAT and CDR2 FQNNGV. This CDR3 reads CASSLMRVTPSGSTETQYF. The DNA for the CDR3 is TGTGCCAGCAGCCTTATGAGGGTAACCCCTAGCGGGAGTACAGAGACCCAGTACTTC.

This clone turned up a few times. The V and J genes are TRBV29-1 and TRBJ2-2; 11 bases align to TRBD2. J lost 2 bases, V lost 7 bases, and 6 bases had no gene match. The CDR3 is made up of 15 amino acids. Germline V gene lookup returns CDR1 SQVTM and CDR2 ANQGSEA. CDR3 DNA sequence: TGCAGCGCCCAGACTAGCGGGGTAAACACCGGGGAGCTGTTTTTT. Translation: CSAQTSGVNTGELFF.

V is TRBV18 and J is TRBJ2-1; D gene uncertain. This CDR3 contains 14 residues. The germline V gene has CDR1 KGHSH and CDR2 LQKENI. The V gene lost 2 bases and the J gene lost 8 bases, with 13 bases spanning the gap. CDR3 sequence reads: CASSPMSQVDEQFF. CDR3 DNA sequence: TGTGCCAGCTCACCAATGAGTCAAGTCGATGAGCAGTTCTTC.

V usage is TRBV7-9 and J usage is TRBJ1-3; D is ambiguous. The CDR3 sequence is 15 residues long. The germline CDR1 and CDR2 sequences are SEHNR and FQNEAQ (reference sequence). V lost 2 bases to trimming and J lost 0 bases, with 8 bases between them. In nucleotides, the CDR3 is TGTGCCAGCAGCTTACAGGACTTCTCTGGAAACACCATATATTTT. Translation gives CASSLQDFSGNTIYF. The full variable domain, with the rest looked up from reference TRBV7-9 and TRBJ1-3, is DTGVSQNPRHKITKRGQNVTFRCDPISEHNRLYWYRQTLGQGPEFLTYFQNEAQLEKSRLLSDRFSAERPKGSFSTLEIQRTEQGDSAMYLCASSLQDFSGNTIYFGEGSWLTVV.

V and J are TRBV9 and TRBJ2-5; D is perhaps TRBD2 (5 bases). Germline-derived CDR1 and CDR2 are SGDLS and YYNGEE. This CDR3 has 13 residues. Between the trimmed V and J ends, which lost 0 bases and 5 bases, there was a span of 8 bases. The CDR3 DNA is TGTGCCAGCAGCGTAGGTAGGAGGGAGACCCAGTACTTC. Its protein product is CASSVGRRETQYF.